In its sample, the clone carrying this TCR beta chain was seen a few times. This sample was included in a study of identical twins. The CDR3 is 15 residues long. V trimming: 4 bases; J trimming: 6 bases; junction bases outside the gene matches: 11. The germline gives CDR1 SQVTM, CDR2 ANQGSEA. Carrying unique molecular identifiers, the cDNA also gained a universal primer site through template switching. MiXCR was run by TCRdb on the 5' RACE reads, yielding one entry per CDR3 protein. Of some 1,700,000 distinct CDR3 sequences listed, more than 30% are singletons. The sequenced sample consisted of cord blood. This clonotype was sampled from a newborn girl in good health. The V and J genes are TRBV29-1 and TRBJ1-5, with TRBD1 matching over 8 bases. CDR3 coding DNA: TGCAGCGTTGCTTCGGACAGGGTGGGAGGTCAGCCCCAGCATTTT. Protein sequence: CSVASDRVGGQPQHF.